This record looks at one TCR beta chain sequence and its context. Its antigen remains undetermined. Base qualities were left out, and no much larger clone turns up one base away. Another Seattle source contributed samples from volunteer blood donors who had recovered from COVID-19. The collaborating institutions used their own protocols to collect whole blood in K2EDTA tubes. Collaborator samples were shipped for TCRbeta analysis as frozen whole blood, isolated PBMCs, or DNA extracted from either sample type. These data are taken from a study of blood T cell repertoires in COVID-19 (dated by TCRdb to the early 2020s). At the level of the whole study: Samples covering the acute and convalescent phases of COVID-19 were provided by collaborators in the United States, Italy and Spain. The material from the prospective study consisted of cDNA or gDNA derived from T cells, B-cell-depleted T cells, or PBMCs. Subjects who had been exposed to COVID-19, were actively infected with it, or had recovered from it provided the deeply sampled blood TCRbeta repertoires that made up the dataset. The repertoires were released in a freely available public database meant as a resource for research on the immune response to SARS-CoV-2. The samples were drawn from the first 160 participants of the ongoing ImmuneRACE study and from some 1,300 subjects provided by 6 global collaborators. A de-identified subject ID, COVID-19 status, age in years and sex were almost always included in the sample metadata. Where available, HLA class I and class II types were obtained from metadata supplied by the sample provider rather than from assay-based typing.

The investigation overall reported the following: The amount of clinical and demographic metadata varied by source and participant and was provided uncurated.

TCRbeta CDR3 regions were amplified from genomic DNA using the immunoSEQ Assay, a bias-controlled multiplex PCR. Per the authors' processing: The number of nucleated cells in each sample was estimated by amplification of reference gene primers within the assay. To quantify the absolute abundance of each unique TCRbeta CDR3 rearrangement, sequence reads were collapsed and filtered. For each sample, productive Simpson clonality was calculated as the square root of Simpson's diversity index across productive rearrangements. This is the immuneACCESS table as TCRdb keeps it, with only in-frame sequences that have V and J called. A part of the clones is gone; compared with another copy, unresolved V genes explain less than half, and the rest is unexplained. V, J and clone size are those of that table, while D and trimming were read from the DNA. The sample profile shows approximately 200,000 clones; around nine tenths of them were found once. Approximately 6% of the sample lies in the top ten.

The CDR3 starts with the cysteine, ends with the phenylalanine, and has 13 residues. Only the CDR3 DNA stays, 39 bases, in frame from base 1. The germline V gene encodes CDR1 ENHRY and CDR2 SYGVKD. Relative to germline, V is missing 5 bases and J is missing 4 bases, with 3 bases of the junction outside any gene match. This receptor was identified in a man aged 60-69 years who had recovered from COVID-19. The sequence is built from TRBV10-3 and TRBJ2-5; 8 nucleotides in the junction match TRBD2. Sequenced input: peripheral blood. CDR3 sequence: CAISTGGGETQYF. The sequenced DNA is TGTGCCATCAGTACGGGGGGGGGAGAGACCCAGTACTTC.